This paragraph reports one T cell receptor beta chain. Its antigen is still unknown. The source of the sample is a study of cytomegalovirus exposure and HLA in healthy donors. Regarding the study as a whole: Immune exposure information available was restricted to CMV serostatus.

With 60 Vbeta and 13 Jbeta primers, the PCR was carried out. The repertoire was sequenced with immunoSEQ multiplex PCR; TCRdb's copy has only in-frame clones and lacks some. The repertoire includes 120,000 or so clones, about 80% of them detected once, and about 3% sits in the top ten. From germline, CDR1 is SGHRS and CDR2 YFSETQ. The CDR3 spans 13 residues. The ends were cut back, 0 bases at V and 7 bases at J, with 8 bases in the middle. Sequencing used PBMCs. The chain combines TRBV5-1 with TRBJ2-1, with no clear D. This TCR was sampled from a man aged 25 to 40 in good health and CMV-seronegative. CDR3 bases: TGCGCCAGCAGCTTGGTATTTGAGAATGAGCAGTTCTTC. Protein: CASSLVFENEQFF.